The clone carrying this T cell receptor beta chain came up once. Its target is not known. Profiled with immunoSEQ multiplex PCR; TCRdb holds only in-frame clones, not every one. The sample carries 25,000 to 30,000 clones, 82% recorded once. The data stem from a study of graft-versus-host responses after intestinal transplantation. Trimming shortened V by 4 bases and J by 3 bases, and 7 bases separated the two germline ends. The length of the CDR3 is 11 residues. Germline V lookup: CDR1 SQVTM, CDR2 ANQGSEA. This sequence joins TRBV29-1 and TRBJ2-7; no clear D. Material: unstimulated CD4+ T cells sorted from spleen or lymph node cells, obtained before intestinal transplant. The receptor comes from a human donor who received an intestinal transplant. The CDR3 DNA sequence: TGCAGCGTTGCTCAGAACTACGAGCAGTACTTC. Amino acid sequence: CSVAQNYEQYF.